This T cell receptor (beta chain) was sequenced in a study of OX40 agonist ivuxolimab in advanced cancers. Study-wide background: Patients were dosed with the agonistic anti-OX40 (CD134) antibody ivuxolimab. Hepatocellular carcinoma, melanoma, renal cell or head and neck cancer occurred in dose-escalation patients.

Clones were sequenced by immunoSEQ multiplex PCR, and TCRdb holds only the in-frame ones, with some missing. The data show approximately 130,000 clones, approximately 90% seen once. The germline gives CDR1 SGHTA, CDR2 FQGTGA. Trimming removed 1 base from V and 5 bases from J, with 9 bases in between. CDR3 length: 14 amino acids. The sequencing used CD4+ or CD8+ T cells sorted from blood, collected in a trial of the OX40 agonist ivuxolimab. The clonotype originates from an adult with an advanced solid tumor such as melanoma, head and neck, liver or kidney cancer. The chain recombines TRBV7-3 with TRBJ2-1, with D uncertain. This CDR3 reads CASSLNRQDNEQFF. CDR3 nucleotide sequence: TGTGCCAGCAGCTTAAATCGCCAAGACAATGAGCAGTTCTTC.